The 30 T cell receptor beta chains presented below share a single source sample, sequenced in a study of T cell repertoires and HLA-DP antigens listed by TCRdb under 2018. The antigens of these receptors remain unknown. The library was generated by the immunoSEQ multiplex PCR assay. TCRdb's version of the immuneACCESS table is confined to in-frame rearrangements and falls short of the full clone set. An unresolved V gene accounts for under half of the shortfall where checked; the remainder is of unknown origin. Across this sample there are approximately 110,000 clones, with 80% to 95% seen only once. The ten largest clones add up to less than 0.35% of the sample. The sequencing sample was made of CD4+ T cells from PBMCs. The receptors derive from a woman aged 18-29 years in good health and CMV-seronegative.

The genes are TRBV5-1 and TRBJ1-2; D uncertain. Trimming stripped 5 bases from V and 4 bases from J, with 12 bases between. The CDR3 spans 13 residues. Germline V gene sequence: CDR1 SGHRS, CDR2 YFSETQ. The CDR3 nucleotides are TGCGCCAGCAGGACGGTGGGGAGCTATGGCTACACCTTC. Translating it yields CASRTVGSYGYTF.

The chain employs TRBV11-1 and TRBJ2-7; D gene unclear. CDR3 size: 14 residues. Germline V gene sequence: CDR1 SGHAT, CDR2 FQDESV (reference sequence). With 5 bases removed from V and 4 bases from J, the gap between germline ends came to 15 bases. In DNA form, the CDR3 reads TGTGCCAGCAGCCGAATAGCACAGTCGTACGAGCAGTACTTC. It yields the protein CASSRIAQSYEQYF.

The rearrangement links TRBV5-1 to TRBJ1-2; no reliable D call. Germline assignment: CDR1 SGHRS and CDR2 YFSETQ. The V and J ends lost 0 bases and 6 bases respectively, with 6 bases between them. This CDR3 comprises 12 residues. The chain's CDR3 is CASSLGGNGYTF. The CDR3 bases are TGCGCCAGCAGCTTGGGTGGTAATGGCTACACCTTC.

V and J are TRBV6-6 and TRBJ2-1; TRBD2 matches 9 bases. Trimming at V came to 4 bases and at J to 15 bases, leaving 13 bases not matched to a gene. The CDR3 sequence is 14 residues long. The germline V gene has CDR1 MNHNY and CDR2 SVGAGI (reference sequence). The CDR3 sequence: CASSSSGASGALFF. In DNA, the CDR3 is TGTGCCAGCAGTTCCTCGGGGGCTAGCGGGGCACTGTTCTTC.

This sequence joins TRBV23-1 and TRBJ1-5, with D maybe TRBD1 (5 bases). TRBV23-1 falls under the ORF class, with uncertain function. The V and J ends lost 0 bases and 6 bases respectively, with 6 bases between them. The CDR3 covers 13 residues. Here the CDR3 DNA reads TGCGCCAGCAGTCAATCGGGGGGTCAGCCCCAGCATTTT. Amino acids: CASSQSGGQPQHF.

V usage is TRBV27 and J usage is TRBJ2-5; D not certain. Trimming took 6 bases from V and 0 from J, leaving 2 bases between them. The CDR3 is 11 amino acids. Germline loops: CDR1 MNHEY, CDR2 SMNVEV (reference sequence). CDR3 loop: CASSDQETQYF. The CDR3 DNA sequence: TGTGCCAGCAGCGACCAAGAGACCCAGTACTTC.

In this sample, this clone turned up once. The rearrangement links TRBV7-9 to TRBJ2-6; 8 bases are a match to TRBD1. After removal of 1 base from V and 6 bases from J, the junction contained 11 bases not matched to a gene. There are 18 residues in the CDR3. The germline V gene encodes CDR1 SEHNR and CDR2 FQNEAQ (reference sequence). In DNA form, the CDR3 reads TGTGCCAGCAGCTTAGACAGGGACAGGCCTCGGAAGGCCAACGTCCTGACTTTC. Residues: CASSLDRDRPRKANVLTF.

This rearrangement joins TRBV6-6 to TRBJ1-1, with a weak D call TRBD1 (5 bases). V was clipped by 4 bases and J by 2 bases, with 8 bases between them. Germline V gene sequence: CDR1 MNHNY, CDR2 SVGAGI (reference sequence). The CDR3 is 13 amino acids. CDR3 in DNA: TGTGCCAGCAGTTTCCAGGGTAACACTGAAGCTTTCTTT. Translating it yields CASSFQGNTEAFF.

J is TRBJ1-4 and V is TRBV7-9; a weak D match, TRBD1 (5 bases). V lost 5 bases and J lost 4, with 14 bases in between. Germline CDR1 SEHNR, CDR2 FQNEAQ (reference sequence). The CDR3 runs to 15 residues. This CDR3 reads CASSPRGAGNEKLFF. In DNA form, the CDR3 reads TGTGCCAGCAGCCCTAGAGGGGCGGGTAATGAAAAACTGTTTTTT.

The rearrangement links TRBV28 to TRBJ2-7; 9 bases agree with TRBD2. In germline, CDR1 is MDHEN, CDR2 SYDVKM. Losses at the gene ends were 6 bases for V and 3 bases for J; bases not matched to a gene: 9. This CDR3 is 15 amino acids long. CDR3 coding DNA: TGTGCCAGCAGGGGTGTGGAGCGGGAGGTCTACGAGCAGTACTTC. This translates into CASRGVEREVYEQYF.

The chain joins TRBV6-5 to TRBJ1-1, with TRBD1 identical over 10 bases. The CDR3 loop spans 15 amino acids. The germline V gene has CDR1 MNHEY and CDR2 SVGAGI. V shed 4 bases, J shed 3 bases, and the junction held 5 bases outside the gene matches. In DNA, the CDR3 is TGTGCCAGCAGTTTCACCGGGACAGGGGACACTGAAGCTTTCTTT. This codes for CASSFTGTGDTEAFF.

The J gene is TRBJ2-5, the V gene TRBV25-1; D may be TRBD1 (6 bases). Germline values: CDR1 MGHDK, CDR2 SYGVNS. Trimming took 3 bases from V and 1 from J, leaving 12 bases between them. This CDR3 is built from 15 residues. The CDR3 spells CASSDHSDSQETQYF. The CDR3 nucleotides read TGTGCCAGCAGTGATCACTCGGACAGCCAAGAGACCCAGTACTTC.

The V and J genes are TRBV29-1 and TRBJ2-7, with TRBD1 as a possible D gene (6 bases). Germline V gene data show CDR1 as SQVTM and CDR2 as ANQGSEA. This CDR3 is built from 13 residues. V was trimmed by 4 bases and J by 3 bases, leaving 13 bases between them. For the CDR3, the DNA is TGCAGCGTTGCGAAAGGGGGATTCTACGAGCAGTACTTC. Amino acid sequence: CSVAKGGFYEQYF.

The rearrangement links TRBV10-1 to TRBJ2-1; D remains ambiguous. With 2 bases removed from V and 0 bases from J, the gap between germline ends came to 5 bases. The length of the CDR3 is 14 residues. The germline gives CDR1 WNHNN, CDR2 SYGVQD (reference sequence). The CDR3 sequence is CASSEDRSYNEQFF. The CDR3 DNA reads TGCGCCAGCAGTGAGGACCGCTCCTACAATGAGCAGTTCTTC.

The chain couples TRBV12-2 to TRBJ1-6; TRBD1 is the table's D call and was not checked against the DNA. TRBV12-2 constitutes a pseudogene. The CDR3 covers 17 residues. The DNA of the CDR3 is TGTGCAAGTCGCTCCAGCTCAGATGACAGCCGTAATTCACCCCTCCACTTT. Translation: CASRSSSDDSRNSPLHF.

The chain's CDR3 is CASSLLWAGAGEQYF. The CDR3 bases are TGTGCCAGCAGCCTCCTTTGGGCGGGAGCTGGCGAGCAGTACTTC. This chain connects TRBV14 to TRBJ2-7; TRBD2 matches at 7 bases. The germline CDR1 and CDR2 sequences are SGHDN and FVKESK. The V and J ends lost 4 bases and 6 bases, in that order; junction bases with no gene match: 12. The CDR3 is 15 amino acids. Filled out from reference TRBV14 and TRBJ2-7, the complete variable domain reads EAGVTQFPSHSVIEKGQTVTLRCDPISGHDNLYWYRRVMGKEIKFLLHFVKESKQDESGMPNNRFLAERTGGTYSTLKVQPAELEDSGVYFCASSLLWAGAGEQYFGPGTRLTVT.

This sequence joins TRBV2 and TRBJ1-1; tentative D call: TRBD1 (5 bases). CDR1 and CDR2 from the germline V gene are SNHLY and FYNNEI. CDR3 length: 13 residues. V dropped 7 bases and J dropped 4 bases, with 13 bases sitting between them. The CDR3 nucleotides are TGTGCCAGCACCTTATCGGGGGGCACTGAAGCTTTCTTT. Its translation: CASTLSGGTEAFF.

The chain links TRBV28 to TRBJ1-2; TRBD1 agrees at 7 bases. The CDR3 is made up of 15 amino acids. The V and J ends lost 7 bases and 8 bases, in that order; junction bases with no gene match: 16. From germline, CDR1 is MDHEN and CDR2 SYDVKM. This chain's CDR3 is CASNPGDSRLRGYTF. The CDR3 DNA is TGTGCCAGCAACCCCGGGGACAGCCGATTGAGGGGCTACACCTTC.

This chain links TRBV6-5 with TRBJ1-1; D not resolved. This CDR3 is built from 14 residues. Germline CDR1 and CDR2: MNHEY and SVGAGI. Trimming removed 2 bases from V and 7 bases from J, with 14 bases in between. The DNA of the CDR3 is TGTGCCAGCAGTTACCAGGACGGGCCCGATGAAGCTTTCTTT. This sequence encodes CASSYQDGPDEAFF.

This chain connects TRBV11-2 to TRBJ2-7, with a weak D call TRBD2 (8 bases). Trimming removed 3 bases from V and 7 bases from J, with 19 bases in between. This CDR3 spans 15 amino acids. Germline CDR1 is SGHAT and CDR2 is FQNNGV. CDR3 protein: CASSFTGLAGGEQYF. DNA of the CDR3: TGTGCCAGCAGCTTTACAGGACTAGCAGGGGGTGAGCAGTACTTC.

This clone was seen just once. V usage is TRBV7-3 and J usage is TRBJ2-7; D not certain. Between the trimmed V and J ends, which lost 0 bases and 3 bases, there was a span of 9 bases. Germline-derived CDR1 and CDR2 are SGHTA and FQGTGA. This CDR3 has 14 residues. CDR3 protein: CASSLTRTVYEQYF. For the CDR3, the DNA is TGTGCCAGCAGCTTAACTAGAACAGTCTACGAGCAGTACTTC.

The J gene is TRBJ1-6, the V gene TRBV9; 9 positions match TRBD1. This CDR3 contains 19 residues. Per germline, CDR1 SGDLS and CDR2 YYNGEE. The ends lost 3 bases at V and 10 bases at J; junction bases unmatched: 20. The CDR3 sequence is CASSAGRDRVFGERSPLHF. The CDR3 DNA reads TGTGCCAGCAGCGCGGGCCGGGACAGGGTTTTTGGGGAGCGATCACCCCTCCACTTT.

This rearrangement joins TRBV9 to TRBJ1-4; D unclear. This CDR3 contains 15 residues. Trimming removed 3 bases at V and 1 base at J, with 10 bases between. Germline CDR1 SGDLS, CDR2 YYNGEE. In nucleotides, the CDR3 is TGTGCCAGCAGCGGTGGTGTCAGAACTAATGAAAAACTGTTTTTT. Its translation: CASSGGVRTNEKLFF.

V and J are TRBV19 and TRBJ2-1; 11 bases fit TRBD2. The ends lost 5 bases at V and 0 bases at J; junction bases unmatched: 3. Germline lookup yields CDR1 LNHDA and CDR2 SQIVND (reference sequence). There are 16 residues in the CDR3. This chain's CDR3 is CASSGTSGSSYNEQFF. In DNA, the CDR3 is TGTGCCAGTAGTGGAACTAGCGGGAGCTCCTACAATGAGCAGTTCTTC.

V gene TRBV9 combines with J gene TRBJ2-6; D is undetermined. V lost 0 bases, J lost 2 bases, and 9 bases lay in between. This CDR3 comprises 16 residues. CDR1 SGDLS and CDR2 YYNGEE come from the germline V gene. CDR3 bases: TGTGCCAGCAGCGTAGGCTTAGGGACTGGGGCCAACGTCCTGACTTTC. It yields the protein CASSVGLGTGANVLTF.

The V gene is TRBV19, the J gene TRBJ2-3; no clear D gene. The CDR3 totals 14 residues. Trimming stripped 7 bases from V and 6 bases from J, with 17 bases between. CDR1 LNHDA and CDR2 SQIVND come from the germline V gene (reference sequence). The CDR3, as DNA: TGTGCCAGTAATCCCTTGCCCCCACAGGATACGCAGTATTTT. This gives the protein CASNPLPPQDTQYF. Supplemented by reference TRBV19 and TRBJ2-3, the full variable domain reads DGGITQSPKYLFRKEGQNVTLSCEQNLNHDAMYWYRQDPGQGLRLIYYSQIVNDFQKGDIAEGYSVSREKKESFPLTVTSAQKNPTAFYLCASNPLPPQDTQYFGPGTRLTVL.

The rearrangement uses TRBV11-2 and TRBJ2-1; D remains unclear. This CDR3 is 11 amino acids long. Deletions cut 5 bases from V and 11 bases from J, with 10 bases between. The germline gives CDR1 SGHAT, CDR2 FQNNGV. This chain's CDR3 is CASSAGRKQFF. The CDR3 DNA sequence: TGTGCCAGCAGCGCCGGACGGAAGCAGTTCTTC.

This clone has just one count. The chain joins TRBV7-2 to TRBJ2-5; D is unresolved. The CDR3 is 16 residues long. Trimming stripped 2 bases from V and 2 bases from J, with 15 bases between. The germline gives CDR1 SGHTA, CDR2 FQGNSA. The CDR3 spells CASSLSSAATQETQYF. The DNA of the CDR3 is TGTGCCAGCAGCTTATCGTCGGCGGCAACACAAGAGACCCAGTACTTC.

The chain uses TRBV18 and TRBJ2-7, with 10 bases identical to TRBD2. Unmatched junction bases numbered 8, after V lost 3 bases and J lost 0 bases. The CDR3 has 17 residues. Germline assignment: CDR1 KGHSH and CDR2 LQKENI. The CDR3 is CASSPLAGGLSSYEQYF. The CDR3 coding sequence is TGTGCCAGCTCACCGTTAGCGGGAGGCCTTAGCTCCTACGAGCAGTACTTC.

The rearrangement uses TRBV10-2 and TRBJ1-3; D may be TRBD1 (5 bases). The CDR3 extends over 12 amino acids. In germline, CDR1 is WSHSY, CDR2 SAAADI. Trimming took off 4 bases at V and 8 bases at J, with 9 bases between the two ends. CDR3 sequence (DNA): TGCGCCAGCAGTGGGGGCGCGGACACCATATATTTT. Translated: CASSGGADTIYF.